This T cell receptor beta chain was recorded in a study of shared clonotypes between healthy human individuals. Terminally differentiated effector memory CD45RA+ cells were excluded by CCR7 positive selection of CD45RO-negative cells. Germline V gene data show CDR1 as LGHNT and CDR2 as FRNRAP. With 1 base removed from V and 4 bases from J, the gap between germline ends came to 10 bases. The CDR3 loop spans 14 amino acids. Generated by immunoSEQ multiplex PCR, the TCRdb table keeps only in-frame clones and is missing some. Altogether hundreds of thousands of clones are present, about 90% being singletons, with the ten largest covering about a quarter.

Material: naive CD8+ T cells sorted from blood. V is TRBV12-5 and J is TRBJ2-5, with D maybe TRBD2 (5 bases). This clonotype originated in a young man in good health. This CDR3 reads CASGLGVRGETQYF. The CDR3 DNA reads TGTGCTAGTGGTTTGGGGGTCCGGGGAGAGACCCAGTACTTC.